This T cell receptor (beta chain) was observed in a study of blood T cells in healthy people across ages. For the study at large: Roughly one uniquely barcoded beta molecule per two T cells was captured.

Study conclusions and caveats: Donors of long life had a larger count of naive CD4+ cells and greater diversity than aged donors. Significant beta diversity loss was already apparent by age approximately 40, declining roughly linearly.

A sample-barcoded 5' primer and a J-beta primer mix were used in a second PCR of roughly 6 to 11 cycles. TCRdb ran MiXCR on the 5' RACE reads and lists one entry per CDR3 protein. The table includes about a million distinct CDR3 sequences, around 48% detected once. Notes on this clonotype: Its antigen is as yet unknown.

The CDR3 has 14 amino acids. Germline CDR1 reads MNHNY; CDR2 reads SVGAGI (reference sequence). V was trimmed by 7 bases and J by 2 bases, leaving 15 bases between them. The clonotype was recovered from a man aged 30 to 45 in good health. V gene TRBV6-6 combines with J gene TRBJ2-7; TRBD1 might be the D (6 bases). Sequences were obtained from blood. CDR3: CASTQPGQTYEQYF. The CDR3 DNA follows: TGTGCCAGCACCCAACCGGGACAAACCTACGAGCAGTACTTC.